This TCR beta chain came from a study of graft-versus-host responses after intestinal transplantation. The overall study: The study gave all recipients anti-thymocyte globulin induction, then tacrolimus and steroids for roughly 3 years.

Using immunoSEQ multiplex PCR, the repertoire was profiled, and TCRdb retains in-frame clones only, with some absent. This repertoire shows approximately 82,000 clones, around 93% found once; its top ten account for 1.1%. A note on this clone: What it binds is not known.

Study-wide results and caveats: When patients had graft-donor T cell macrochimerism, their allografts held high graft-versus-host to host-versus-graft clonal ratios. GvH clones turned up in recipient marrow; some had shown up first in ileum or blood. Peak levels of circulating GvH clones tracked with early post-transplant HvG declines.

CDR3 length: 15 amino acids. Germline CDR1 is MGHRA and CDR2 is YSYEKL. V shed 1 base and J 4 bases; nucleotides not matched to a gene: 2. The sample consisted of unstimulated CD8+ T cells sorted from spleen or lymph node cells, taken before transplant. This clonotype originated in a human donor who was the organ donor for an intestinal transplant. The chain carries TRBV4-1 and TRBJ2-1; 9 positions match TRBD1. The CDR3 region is CASSQGQGVYNEQFF. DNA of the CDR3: TGCGCCAGCAGCCAAGGACAGGGGGTATACAATGAGCAGTTCTTC.